The 26 T cell receptor beta chains in this list originate from one sample, sequenced in a study of regulatory T cells in long-lasting Graves disease. Stated time point: newly diagnosed GD, antithyroid drugs for less than 3 months. Extracted RNA from PBMCs served as the source of the TCR library. Library construction for TCR beta used iRepertoire HTBI primers and Arm-PCR of CDR3 regions. TCRdb fed the multiplex PCR reads into MiXCR, producing one record per CDR3 protein. Of about 320,000 distinct CDR3 sequences detected, 18% appear once; the ten largest clones hold roughly 35%. Specimen: peripheral blood mononuclear cells (PBMCs), collected at new diagnosis, from a patient treated with antithyroid drugs. The origin of the receptors is a female donor with Graves disease.

This clonotype was found many times. The genes are TRBV28 and TRBJ1-4, with D maybe TRBD1 (6 bases). This CDR3 comprises 15 residues. V was trimmed by 1 base and J by 6 bases, leaving 12 bases between them. Germline lookup yields CDR1 MDHEN and CDR2 SYDVKM. For the CDR3, the DNA is TGTGCCAGCAGTTTATATGGAGGGGGAGATGAAAAACTGTTTTTT. Residues: CASSLYGGGDEKLFF.

This clonotype was detected only once. The chain carries TRBV20-1 and TRBJ2-2, with 8 bases fitting TRBD1. Germline CDR1 is DFQATT and CDR2 is SNEGSKA (reference sequence). The junction had 7 bases not matched to a gene; V was cut back by 0 bases and J by 7 bases. CDR3 length: 15 residues. DNA of the CDR3: TGCAGTGCTAGAGATGGACAACAGGGGGGCGGGGAGCTGTTTTTT. It translates to CSARDGQQGGGELFF.

This clonotype was picked up many times. CDR3: CAISGIAGGSDTQYF. The CDR3, as DNA: TGTGCCATCAGTGGAATAGCGGGAGGGTCAGATACGCAGTATTTT. The chain links TRBV10-3 to TRBJ2-3; TRBD2 matches 11 bases. Germline V gives CDR1 ENHRY, CDR2 SYGVKD. This CDR3 spans 15 amino acids. V lost 4 bases, J lost 4 bases, and 4 bases stayed unmatched.

Many counts were recorded for this clonotype. V is TRBV7-8 and J is TRBJ2-2; 9 nucleotides agree with TRBD2. Germline assignment: CDR1 SGHVS and CDR2 FQNEAQ. V was clipped by 6 bases and J by 3 bases; unmatched bases: 11. The CDR3 consists of 17 residues. The CDR3 DNA sequence: TGTGCCAGCAGGCCCAAGGGGGCTAGCGGGGACACCGGGGAGCTGTTTTTT. Amino acids: CASRPKGASGDTGELFF.

This clonotype was seen many times. CDR3 bases: TGCGCCAGCAGCCAATCAAGGACTAGCGGGAGTATGAGAGAGACCCAGTACTTC. It codes for CASSQSRTSGSMRETQYF. V gene TRBV4-1 combines with J gene TRBJ2-5, with 13 positions matching TRBD2. Germline CDR1 is MGHRA and CDR2 is YSYEKL. After removal of 2 bases from V and 4 bases from J, the junction contained 10 bases not matched to a gene. The CDR3 totals 18 residues.

The chain couples TRBV6-1 to TRBJ2-7; the D call may be TRBD1 or TRBD2 (5 bases each). Germline CDR1 MNHNS, CDR2 SASEGT. The CDR3 is made up of 13 amino acids. V was clipped by 6 bases and J by 6 bases, with 15 bases between them. The CDR3 region has the DNA TGTGCCAGCAGCCAAGGGACCCGGAGCGAGCAGTACTTC. It is translated as CASSQGTRSEQYF.

At least ten counts were recorded for this clonotype. The J gene is TRBJ1-2, the V gene TRBV20-1; D gene unclear. Trimming took off 5 bases at V and 5 bases at J, with 3 bases between the two ends. CDR1 and CDR2 (germline): DFQATT, SNEGSKA (reference sequence). The CDR3 is 9 amino acids. The CDR3 DNA is TGCAGTGCTGGGTATGGCTACACCTTC. This encodes CSAGYGYTF.

V and J are TRBV12-3 or TRBV12-4 and TRBJ2-7, with 9 bases identical to TRBD2. V shed 6 bases and J 2 bases; nucleotides not matched to a gene: 5. The CDR3 is made up of 14 amino acids. CDR3 sequence reads: CASSPVAGAYEQYF. The CDR3, as DNA: TGTGCCAGCAGCCCCGTAGCGGGAGCCTACGAGCAGTACTTC.

The chain has TRBV5-1 and TRBJ2-7; 16 bases are a match to TRBD2. Losses at the gene ends were 0 bases for V and 3 bases for J; bases not matched to a gene: 3. The CDR3 is made up of 17 amino acids. Germline values: CDR1 SGHRS, CDR2 YFSETQ. The CDR3: CASSLAGTSGRVYEQYF. The CDR3, as DNA: TGCGCCAGCAGCTTGGCCGGGACTAGCGGGAGGGTCTACGAGCAGTACTTC.

This clonotype was seen repeatedly, ten times or more. The V and J genes are TRBV12-3 or TRBV12-4 and TRBJ2-7, with TRBD1 matching over 7 bases. V was clipped by 7 bases and J by 2 bases; unmatched bases: 5. The CDR3 spans 13 residues. The CDR3 reads CASTSDRAYEQYF. The CDR3 bases are TGTGCCAGCACCTCCGACAGGGCCTACGAGCAGTACTTC.

At least ten counts were recorded for this clonotype. The chain has TRBV28 and TRBJ1-4; weak D call: TRBD1 (5 bases). Trimming cost V 7 bases and J 8 bases, with 11 bases left between them. This CDR3 has 12 amino acids. Germline-derived CDR1 and CDR2 are MDHEN and SYDVKM. CDR3 loop: CASTPGVEKLFF. The CDR3 nucleotides read TGTGCCAGCACCCCGGGGGTCGAAAAACTGTTTTTT.

This clonotype was detected ten times or more. The J gene is TRBJ1-1, the V gene TRBV30, with D possibly TRBD1 on 5 matching bases. The germline V and J ends were trimmed by 2 bases and 3 bases, with 7 bases remaining between them. Germline loops: CDR1 GTSNPN, CDR2 SVGIG (reference sequence). This CDR3 is built from 12 residues. The CDR3 sequence: CAWSPGDTEAFF. CDR3 coding DNA: TGTGCCTGGAGTCCGGGGGACACTGAAGCTTTCTTT.

This clonotype was recorded at least ten times. The chain joins TRBV5-1 to TRBJ1-2, with D unresolved. This CDR3 has 14 amino acids. Trimming left V 2 bases short and J 5 bases short, with 13 bases between. CDR1 is SGHRS, CDR2 YFSETQ, per germline. The CDR3 coding sequence is TGCGCCAGCAGCTTTGATTCGGGTCTTTATGGCTACACCTTC. Its protein product is CASSFDSGLYGYTF.

The rearrangement uses TRBV20-1 and TRBJ2-3; D is unclear. Germline V gene lookup returns CDR1 DFQATT and CDR2 SNEGSKA (reference sequence). The germline V and J ends were trimmed by 2 bases and 1 base, with 10 bases remaining between them. CDR3 length equals 14 residues. The CDR3 nucleotides are TGCAGTGCTAGATTAACCTTAGGCACAGATACGCAGTATTTT. It encodes CSARLTLGTDTQYF.

The table lists this clonotype with many counts. This chain links TRBV12-5 with TRBJ1-5; D ambiguous. The CDR3 loop spans 17 amino acids. The V end was cut by 4 bases, the J end by 5 bases, with 21 bases between. Per germline, CDR1 LGHNT and CDR2 FRNRAP. CDR3 protein: CASGSPPEGKVDQPQHF. As DNA, the CDR3 is TGTGCTAGTGGTTCCCCCCCAGAAGGGAAGGTAGATCAGCCCCAGCATTTT.

The chain is built from TRBV20-1 and TRBJ1-4; D unclear. Between the trimmed V and J ends, which lost 5 bases and 6 bases, there was a span of 13 bases. Germline CDR1 and CDR2: DFQATT and SNEGSKA (reference sequence). The CDR3 runs 13 residues. CDR3 residues: CSAPIGSDEKLFF. The CDR3 nucleotides read TGCAGTGCTCCGATAGGGTCGGATGAAAAACTGTTTTTT.

A remark on this clonotype: A far larger clone is a single base away, which makes a read error likely. This chain connects TRBV2 to TRBJ2-1, with D perhaps TRBD1 (5 bases). Germline CDR1 and CDR2: SNHLY and FYNNEI. CDR3 length: 17 residues. Written as DNA, the CDR3 is TGTGCCAGCAGCTTATTAGGGGCGACAGCCCAGGGCAATGAGCAGATCTTC. The encoded protein is CASSLLGATAQGNEQIF.

This clonotype was picked up a small number of times. A much larger clone differs by one base, so this may be a read error. DNA of the CDR3: TGTGCCAGCAGTGAGAGGGACAGGGAGCTAGCTTTCTTT. Its protein is CASSERDRELAFF. V gene TRBV2 combines with J gene TRBJ1-1; 9 bases agree with TRBD1. This CDR3 comprises 13 residues. Germline V gives CDR1 SNHLY, CDR2 FYNNEI. Trimming at V came to 3 bases and at J to 10 bases, leaving 6 bases not matched to a gene.

The chain links TRBV29-1 to TRBJ2-2; D remains unclear. The germline V gene encodes CDR1 SQVTM and CDR2 ANQGSEA. The CDR3 has 15 amino acids. Between the trimmed V and J ends, which lost 2 bases and 4 bases, there was a span of 14 bases. Here the CDR3 reads CSVEWSQRITGELFF. The CDR3 region has the DNA TGCAGCGTTGAATGGTCACAGAGGATCACCGGGGAGCTGTTTTTT.

Concerning this clonotype: This may stem from a read error, because a much larger clone lies one nucleotide away. The chain uses TRBV11-3 and TRBJ2-7; TRBD1 agrees at 7 bases. This CDR3 spans 14 amino acids. Germline V lookup: CDR1 SGHNT, CDR2 YENEEA. J lost 7 bases, V lost 3 bases, and 9 bases had no gene match. The CDR3 loop is CASSFRQGMAEQYF. Written as DNA, the CDR3 is TGTGCCAGCAGCTTCAGACAGGGAATGGCTGAGCAGTACTTC.

This clonotype came up many times. The J gene is TRBJ1-5, the V gene TRBV19; the match to TRBD1 covers 10 bases. The V gene end was trimmed by 5 bases and the J gene end by 2 bases; junction bases not matched to a gene: 6. CDR3 length: 16 amino acids. The germline CDR1 and CDR2 sequences are LNHDA and SQIVND (reference sequence). The DNA for the CDR3 is TGTGCCAGTAGTGGACCGGACAGGGGGGGCAATCAGCCCCAGCATTTT. It codes for CASSGPDRGGNQPQHF.

For this clonotype: Because the CDR3 is missing its conserved closing phenylalanine or tryptophan, this is likely a read error. V usage is TRBV27 and J usage is TRBJ1-2, with unresolved D. Trimming pared 0 bases from V and 6 bases from J, leaving 8 bases between. This CDR3 spans 13 amino acids. The germline V gene has CDR1 MNHEY and CDR2 SMNVEV (reference sequence). Written as DNA, the CDR3 is TGTGCCAGCAGTTTATCGCGGGGTGATGGCTACACCCTC. Residues: CASSLSRGDGYTL.

As regards this clonotype: It is likely a read error: a sequence one base away is far more abundant. V gene TRBV5-5 combines with J gene TRBJ2-3, with a weak D call TRBD1 (6 bases). The germline V gene encodes CDR1 SGHKS and CDR2 YYEKEE (reference sequence). The CDR3 is 17 residues long. Trimming stripped 5 bases from V and 1 base from J, with 20 bases between. The chain's CDR3 is CASSSPLTGTRTDTQYF. CDR3 DNA: TGTGCCAGCAGTTCGCCCCTGACCGGGACACGCACAGATACGCAGTATTTT.

This clonotype was recorded many times. V and J are TRBV2 and TRBJ2-7; a possible D gene is TRBD2 (5 bases). Trimming removed 2 bases at V and 5 bases at J, with 10 bases between. CDR3 length equals 13 residues. Germline V lookup: CDR1 SNHLY, CDR2 FYNNEI. The CDR3 region is CASSEFGINEQYF. Here the CDR3 DNA reads TGTGCCAGCAGTGAATTCGGGATCAACGAGCAGTACTTC.

This clonotype was found many times. The J gene is TRBJ1-4, the V gene TRBV6-2 or TRBV6-3, with 10 positions matching TRBD1. V trimming: 7 bases; J trimming: 8 bases; junction bases outside the gene matches: 10. Germline assignment: CDR1 MNHEY and CDR2 SVGEGT. CDR3 length equals 15 residues. In DNA form, the CDR3 reads TGTGCCAGCAACCCAACCGGGACAGGGGTGGAAAAACTGTTTTTT. Its translation: CASNPTGTGVEKLFF.

The chain links TRBV11-1 to TRBJ1-1; D is possibly TRBD1 (5 bases). Trimming took off 5 bases at V and 0 bases at J, with 10 bases between the two ends. The CDR3 is 14 amino acids. Germline V lookup: CDR1 SGHAT, CDR2 FQDESV (reference sequence). This CDR3 is CASSADNLNTEAFF. The CDR3 DNA reads as TGTGCCAGCAGCGCGGACAACCTGAACACTGAAGCTTTCTTT.